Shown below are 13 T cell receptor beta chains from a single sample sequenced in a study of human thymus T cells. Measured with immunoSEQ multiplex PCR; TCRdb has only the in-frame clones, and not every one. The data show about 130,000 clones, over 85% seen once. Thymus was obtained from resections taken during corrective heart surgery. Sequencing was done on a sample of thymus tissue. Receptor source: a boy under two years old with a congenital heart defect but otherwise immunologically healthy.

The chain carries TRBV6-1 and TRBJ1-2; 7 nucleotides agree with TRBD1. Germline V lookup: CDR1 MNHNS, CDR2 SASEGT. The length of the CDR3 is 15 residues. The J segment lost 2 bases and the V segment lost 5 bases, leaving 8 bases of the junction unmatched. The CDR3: CASSPQTGSNYGYTF. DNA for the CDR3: TGTGCCAGCAGTCCTCAGACAGGGTCGAACTATGGCTACACCTTC.

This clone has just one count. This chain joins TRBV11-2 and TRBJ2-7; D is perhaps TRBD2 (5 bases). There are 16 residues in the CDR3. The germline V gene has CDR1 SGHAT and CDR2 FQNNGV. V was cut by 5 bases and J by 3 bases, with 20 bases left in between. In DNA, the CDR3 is TGTGCCAGCAGCACCGGAGGCAGGAGAGAGAACTACGAGCAGTACTTC. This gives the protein CASSTGGRRENYEQYF.

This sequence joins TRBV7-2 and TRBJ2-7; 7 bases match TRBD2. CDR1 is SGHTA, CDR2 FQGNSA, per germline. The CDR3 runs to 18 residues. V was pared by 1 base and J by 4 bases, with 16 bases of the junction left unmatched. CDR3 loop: CASSLGFTGLRLVYEQYF. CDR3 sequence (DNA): TGTGCCAGCAGCTTAGGCTTTACGGGACTAAGACTGGTATACGAGCAGTACTTC.

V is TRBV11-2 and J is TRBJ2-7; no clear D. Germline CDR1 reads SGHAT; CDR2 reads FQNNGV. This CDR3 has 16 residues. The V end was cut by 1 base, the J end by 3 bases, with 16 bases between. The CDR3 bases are TGTGCCAGCAGCTTAGTATGGGCCCCAGATTTCTACGAGCAGTACTTC. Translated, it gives CASSLVWAPDFYEQYF.

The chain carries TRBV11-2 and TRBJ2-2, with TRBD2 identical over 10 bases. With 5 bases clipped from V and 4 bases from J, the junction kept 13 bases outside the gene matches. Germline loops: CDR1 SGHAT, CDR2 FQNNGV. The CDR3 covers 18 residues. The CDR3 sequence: CASSTRGLAGASTGELFF. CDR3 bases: TGTGCCAGCAGCACGAGGGGGCTAGCGGGGGCCTCCACCGGGGAGCTGTTTTTT. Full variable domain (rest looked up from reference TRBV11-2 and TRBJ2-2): EAGVAQSPRYKIIEKRQSVAFWCNPISGHATLYWYQQILGQGPKLLIQFQNNGVVDDSQLPKDRFSAERLKGVDSTLKIQPAKLEDSAVYLCASSTRGLAGASTGELFFGEGSRLTVL.

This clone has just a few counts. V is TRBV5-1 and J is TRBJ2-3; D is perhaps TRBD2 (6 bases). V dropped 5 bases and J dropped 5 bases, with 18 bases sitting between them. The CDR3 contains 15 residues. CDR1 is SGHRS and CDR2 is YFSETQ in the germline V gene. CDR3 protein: CASSLGRGNLDTQYF. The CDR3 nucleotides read TGCGCCAGCAGTCTTGGTCGGGGGAATTTAGATACGCAGTATTTT.

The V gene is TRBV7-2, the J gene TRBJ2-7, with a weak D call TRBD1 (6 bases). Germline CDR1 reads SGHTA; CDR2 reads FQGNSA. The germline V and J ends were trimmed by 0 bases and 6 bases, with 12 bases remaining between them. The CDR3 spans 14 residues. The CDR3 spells CASSLAHRVGEQYF. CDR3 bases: TGTGCCAGCAGCTTAGCGCACAGGGTAGGCGAGCAGTACTTC.

CDR3 region: CASTLHSGVPATNEKLFF. CDR3 bases: TGTGCCAGCACCCTTCACTCCGGGGTCCCGGCAACTAATGAAAAACTGTTTTTT. The rearrangement joins TRBV28 to TRBJ1-4; unclear D gene. Deletions cut 7 bases from V and 0 bases from J, with 21 bases between. CDR3 size: 18 residues. Germline CDR1 reads MDHEN; CDR2 reads SYDVKM.

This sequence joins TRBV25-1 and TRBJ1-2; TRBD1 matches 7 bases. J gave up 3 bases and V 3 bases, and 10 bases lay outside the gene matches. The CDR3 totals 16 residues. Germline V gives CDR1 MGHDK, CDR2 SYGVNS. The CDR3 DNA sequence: TGTGCCAGCAGTGACCGAAAGGCGACAGGGCACTATGGCTACACCTTC. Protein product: CASSDRKATGHYGYTF.

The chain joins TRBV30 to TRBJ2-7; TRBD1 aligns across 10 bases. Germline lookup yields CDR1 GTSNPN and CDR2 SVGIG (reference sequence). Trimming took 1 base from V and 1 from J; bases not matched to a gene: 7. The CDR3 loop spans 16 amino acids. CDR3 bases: TGTGCCTGGAGTGGAGGGGACAGGGGAGGTTCCTACGAGCAGTACTTC. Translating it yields CAWSGGDRGGSYEQYF. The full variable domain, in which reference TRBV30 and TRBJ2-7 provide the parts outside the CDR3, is SQTIHQWPATLVQPVGSPLSLECTVEGTSNPNLYWYRQAAGRGLQLLFYSVGIGQISSEVPQNLSASRPQDRQFILSSKKLLLSDSGFYLCAWSGGDRGGSYEQYFGPGTRLTVT.

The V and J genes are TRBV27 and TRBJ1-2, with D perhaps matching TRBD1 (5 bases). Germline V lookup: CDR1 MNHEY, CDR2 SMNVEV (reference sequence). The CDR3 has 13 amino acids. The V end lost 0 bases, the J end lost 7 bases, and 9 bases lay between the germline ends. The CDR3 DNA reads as TGTGCCAGCAGTTTATCAGGGGTAGGTGGCTACACCTTC. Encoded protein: CASSLSGVGGYTF.

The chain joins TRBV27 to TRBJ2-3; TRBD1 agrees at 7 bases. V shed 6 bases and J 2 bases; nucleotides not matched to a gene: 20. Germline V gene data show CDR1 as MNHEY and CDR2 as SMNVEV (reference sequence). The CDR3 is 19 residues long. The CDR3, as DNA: TGTGCCAGCAGGTCCGTGAGGGACAGCAGAATTAAGCACACAGATACGCAGTATTTT. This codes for CASRSVRDSRIKHTDTQYF.

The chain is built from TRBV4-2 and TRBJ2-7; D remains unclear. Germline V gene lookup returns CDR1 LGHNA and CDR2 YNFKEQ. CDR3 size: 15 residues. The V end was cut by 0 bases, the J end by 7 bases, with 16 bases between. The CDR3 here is CASSQEYELRSEQYF. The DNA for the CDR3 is TGTGCCAGCAGCCAAGAATACGAACTGAGGTCAGAGCAGTACTTC.